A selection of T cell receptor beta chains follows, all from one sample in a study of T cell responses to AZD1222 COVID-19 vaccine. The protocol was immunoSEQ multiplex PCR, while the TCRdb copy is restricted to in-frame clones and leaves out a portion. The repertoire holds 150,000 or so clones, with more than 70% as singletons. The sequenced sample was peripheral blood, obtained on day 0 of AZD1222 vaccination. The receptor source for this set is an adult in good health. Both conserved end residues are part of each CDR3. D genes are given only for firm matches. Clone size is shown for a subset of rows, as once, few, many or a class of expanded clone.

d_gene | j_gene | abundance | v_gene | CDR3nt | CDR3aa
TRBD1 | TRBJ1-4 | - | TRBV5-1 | TGCGCCAGCAGCTTTATGACAGGGTCGGGTGAAAAACTGTTTTTT | CASSFMTGSGEKLFF
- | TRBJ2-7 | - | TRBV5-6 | TGTGCCAGCAGCGGGGGCCCGCGGCAGTACTTC | CASSGGPRQYF
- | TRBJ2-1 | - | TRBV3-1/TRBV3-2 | TGTGCCAGCAGCCAGCCTGGGGGGTACAATGAGCAGTTCTTC | CASSQPGGYNEQFF
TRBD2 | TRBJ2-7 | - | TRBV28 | TGTGCCAGCAGGGGCGGGAGCGGGACCTACGAGCAGTACTTC | CASRGGSGTYEQYF
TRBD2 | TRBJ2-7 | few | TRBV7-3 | TGTGCCAGCAGCTCCGGGCGCGGGGGGAACAACGAGCAGTACTTC | CASSSGRGGNNEQYF
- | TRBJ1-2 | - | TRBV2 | TGTGCCAGCAATGAGGAAGCTGTGGGCTACACCTTC | CASNEEAVGYTF
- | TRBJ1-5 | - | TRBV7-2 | TGTGCCAGCAGCTTTGCCAGCGGGAGCAATCAGCCCCAGCATTTT | CASSFASGSNQPQHF
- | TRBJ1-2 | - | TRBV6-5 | TGTGCCAGCAGTTACACGCTAAAGGGGGGGGAAGGCGGCTACACCTTC | CASSYTLKGGEGGYTF
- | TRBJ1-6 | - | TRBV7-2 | TGTGCCAGCAGCTTAGTGGGGGCGCCCCGGTCCTATAATTCACCCCTCCACTTT | CASSLVGAPRSYNSPLHF
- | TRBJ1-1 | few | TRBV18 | TGTGCCAGCTCACCACATCGAAAGAACACTGAAGCTTTCTTT | CASSPHRKNTEAFF
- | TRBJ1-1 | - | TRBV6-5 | TGTGCCAGCAGTTACTCTATTTTGGGAGGGGAAGCTTTCTTT | CASSYSILGGEAFF